This T cell receptor (beta chain) emerged from a study of blood T cell repertoires in COVID-19. Study-level background: Whether acute or convalescent, the COVID-19 samples came from the United States, Italy and Spain. In each case, the material was cDNA or gDNA derived from T cells, B-cell-depleted T cells, or PBMCs.

Trimming cost V 3 bases and J 0 bases, with 7 bases left between them. The CDR3 spans 14 residues. Germline CDR1 LNHDA, CDR2 SQIVND (reference sequence). How the authors handled the data: Estimates of nucleated cell counts were drawn from the amplification of reference gene primers. TCRdb's table, derived via immunoSEQ multiplex PCR, lists solely in-frame clones and lacks some. V and J calls and clone size are those listed in that table; D and trimming were worked out from the DNA. The table lists under 35,000 clones, 85% to 90% of them singletons. The source is a human donor with active COVID-19. The donor label of this sample is uncertain. Sequenced input: peripheral blood. V gene TRBV19 combines with J gene TRBJ2-3; D not certain. CDR3 DNA sequence: TGTGCCAGTAGTATGATGGGCAGCACAGATACGCAGTATTTT. It yields the protein CASSMMGSTDTQYF.